This T cell receptor (beta chain) was found in a study of blood T cell repertoires in COVID-19. Study context: Some COVID-19 samples were acute and others convalescent; all came from the United States, Italy and Spain. In each case, the material was cDNA or gDNA derived from T cells, B-cell-depleted T cells, or PBMCs.

In the original workflow: For nucleated cells, counts were estimated from reference gene primer amplification. The assay was immunoSEQ multiplex PCR, and TCRdb's table has in-frame clones only and misses some. V and J calls and clone size are as listed in that table; D and trimming were resolved from the DNA. The table has hundreds of thousands of clones, approximately 90% seen once. Trimming cost V 4 bases and J 5 bases, with 17 bases left between them. Germline V gives CDR1 SGHDN, CDR2 FVKESK. The CDR3 consists of 15 residues. This TCR was sampled from a woman aged 18 to 35 with acute or convalescent COVID-19. This sequence joins TRBV14 and TRBJ2-5; D uncertain. Material for sequencing was peripheral blood. The CDR3 bases are TGTGCCAGCAGCCTCAAAGACTGGATGAGGGAGACCCAGTACTTC. Protein product: CASSLKDWMRETQYF.